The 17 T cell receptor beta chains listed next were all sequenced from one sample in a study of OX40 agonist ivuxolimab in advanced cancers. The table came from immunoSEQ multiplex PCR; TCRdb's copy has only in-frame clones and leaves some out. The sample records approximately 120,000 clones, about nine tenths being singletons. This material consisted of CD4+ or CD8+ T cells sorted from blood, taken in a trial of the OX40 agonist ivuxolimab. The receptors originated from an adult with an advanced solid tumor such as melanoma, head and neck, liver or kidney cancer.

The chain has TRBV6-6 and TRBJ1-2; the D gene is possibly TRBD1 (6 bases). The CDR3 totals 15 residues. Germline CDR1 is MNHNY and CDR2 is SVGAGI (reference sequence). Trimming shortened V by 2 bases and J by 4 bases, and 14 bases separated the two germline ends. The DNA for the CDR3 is TGTGCCAGCAGTTACCCCGCGGCAGGGGCCTATGGCTACACCTTC. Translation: CASSYPAAGAYGYTF.

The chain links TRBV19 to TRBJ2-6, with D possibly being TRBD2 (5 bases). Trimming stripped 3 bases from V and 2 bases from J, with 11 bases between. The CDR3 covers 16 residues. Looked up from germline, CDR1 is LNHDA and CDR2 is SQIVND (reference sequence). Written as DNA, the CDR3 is TGTGCCAGTAGTATCGGAACGGGGACTGGGGCCAACGTCCTGACTTTC. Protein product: CASSIGTGTGANVLTF. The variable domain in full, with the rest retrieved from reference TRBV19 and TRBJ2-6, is DGGITQSPKYLFRKEGQNVTLSCEQNLNHDAMYWYRQDPGQGLRLIYYSQIVNDFQKGDIAEGYSVSREKKESFPLTVTSAQKNPTAFYLCASSIGTGTGANVLTFGAGSRLTVL.

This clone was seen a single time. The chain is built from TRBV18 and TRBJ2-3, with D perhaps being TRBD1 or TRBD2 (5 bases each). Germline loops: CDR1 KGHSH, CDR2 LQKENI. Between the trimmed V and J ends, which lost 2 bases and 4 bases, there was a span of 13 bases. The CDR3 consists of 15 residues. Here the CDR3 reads CASSPTGQGADTQYF. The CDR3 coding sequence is TGTGCCAGCTCACCAACGGGGCAGGGCGCAGATACGCAGTATTTT.

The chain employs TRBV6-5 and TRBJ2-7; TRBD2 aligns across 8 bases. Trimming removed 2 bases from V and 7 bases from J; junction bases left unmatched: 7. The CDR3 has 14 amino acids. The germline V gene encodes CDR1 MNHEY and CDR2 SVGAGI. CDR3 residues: CASSYAAGVGEQYF. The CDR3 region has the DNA TGTGCCAGCAGTTACGCAGCGGGAGTTGGGGAGCAGTACTTC.

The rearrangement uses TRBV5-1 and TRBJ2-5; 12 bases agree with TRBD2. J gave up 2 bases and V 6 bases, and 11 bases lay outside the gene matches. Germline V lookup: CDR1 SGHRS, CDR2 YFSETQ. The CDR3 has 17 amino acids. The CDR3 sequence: CASTQGLAGPYQETQYF. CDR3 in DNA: TGCGCCAGCACCCAGGGACTAGCGGGCCCCTATCAAGAGACCCAGTACTTC.

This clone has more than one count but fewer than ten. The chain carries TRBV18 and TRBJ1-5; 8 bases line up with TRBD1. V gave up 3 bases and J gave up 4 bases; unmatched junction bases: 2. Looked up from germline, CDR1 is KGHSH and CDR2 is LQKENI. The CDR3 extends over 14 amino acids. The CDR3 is CASSPGQENQPQHF. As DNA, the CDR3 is TGTGCCAGCTCACCGGGACAGGAGAATCAGCCCCAGCATTTT.

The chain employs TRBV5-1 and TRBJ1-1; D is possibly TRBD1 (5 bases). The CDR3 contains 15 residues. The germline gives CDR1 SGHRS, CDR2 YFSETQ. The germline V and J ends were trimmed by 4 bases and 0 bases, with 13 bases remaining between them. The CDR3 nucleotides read TGCGCCAGCAGCCAAGTGGGGGGTGTGAACACTGAAGCTTTCTTT. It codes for CASSQVGGVNTEAFF.

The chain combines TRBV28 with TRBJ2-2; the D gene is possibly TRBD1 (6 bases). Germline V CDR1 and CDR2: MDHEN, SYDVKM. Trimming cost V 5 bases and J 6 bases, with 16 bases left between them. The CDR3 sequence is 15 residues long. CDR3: CASSKGQRTAGELFF. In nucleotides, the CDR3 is TGTGCCAGCAGTAAAGGACAGCGAACCGCCGGGGAGCTGTTTTTT. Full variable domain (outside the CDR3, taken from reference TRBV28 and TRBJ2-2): DVKVTQSSRYLVKRTGEKVFLECVQDMDHENMFWYRQDPGLGLRLIYFSYDVKMKEKGDIPEGYSVSREKKERFSLILESASTNQTSMYLCASSKGQRTAGELFFGEGSRLTVL.

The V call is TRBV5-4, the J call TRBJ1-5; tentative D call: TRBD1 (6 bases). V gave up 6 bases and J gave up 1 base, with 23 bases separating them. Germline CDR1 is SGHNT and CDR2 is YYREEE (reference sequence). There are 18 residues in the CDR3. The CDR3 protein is CASIACQRRGQSNQPQHF. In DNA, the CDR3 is TGTGCCAGCATCGCCTGCCAAAGGCGGGGGCAAAGCAATCAGCCCCAGCATTTT.

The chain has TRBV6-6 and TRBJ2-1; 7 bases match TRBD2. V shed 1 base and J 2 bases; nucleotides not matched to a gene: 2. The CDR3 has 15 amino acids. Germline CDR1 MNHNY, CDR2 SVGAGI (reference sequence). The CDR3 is CASSYLAGAYNEQFF. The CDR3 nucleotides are TGTGCCAGCAGTTACTTAGCGGGCGCCTACAATGAGCAGTTCTTC.

CDR3 coding DNA: TGCGCCAGCAGCCCGGGGGCAGGGAGTAATGAAAAACTGTTTTTT. It specifies CASSPGAGSNEKLFF. This chain connects TRBV5-1 to TRBJ1-4; D is possibly TRBD1 (6 bases). The germline CDR1 and CDR2 sequences are SGHRS and YFSETQ. CDR3 length equals 15 residues. Trimming shortened V by 4 bases and J by 4 bases, and 14 bases separated the two germline ends.

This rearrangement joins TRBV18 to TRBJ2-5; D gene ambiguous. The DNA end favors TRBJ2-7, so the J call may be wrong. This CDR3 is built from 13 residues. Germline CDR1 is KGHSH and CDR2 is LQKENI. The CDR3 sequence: CASSPRQNYEQYF. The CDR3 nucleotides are TGTGCCAGCTCACCTCGGCAGAACTACGAGCAGTACTTC.

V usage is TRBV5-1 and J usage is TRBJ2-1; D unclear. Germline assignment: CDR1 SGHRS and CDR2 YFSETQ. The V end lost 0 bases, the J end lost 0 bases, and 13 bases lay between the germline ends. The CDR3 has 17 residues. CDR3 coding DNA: TGCGCCAGCAGCTTGGCCTGGACCCCCAGCTCCTACAATGAGCAGTTCTTC. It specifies CASSLAWTPSSYNEQFF.

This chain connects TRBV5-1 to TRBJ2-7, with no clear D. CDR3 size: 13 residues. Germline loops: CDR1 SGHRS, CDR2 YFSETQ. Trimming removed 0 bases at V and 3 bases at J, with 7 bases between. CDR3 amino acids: CASSLDPHYEQYF. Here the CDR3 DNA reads TGCGCCAGCAGCTTGGATCCCCACTACGAGCAGTACTTC.

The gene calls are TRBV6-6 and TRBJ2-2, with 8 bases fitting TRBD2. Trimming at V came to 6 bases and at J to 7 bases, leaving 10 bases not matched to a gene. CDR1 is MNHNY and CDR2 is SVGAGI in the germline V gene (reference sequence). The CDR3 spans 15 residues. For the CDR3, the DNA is TGTGCCAGCAGGCCCGAAGGGACTAGTGTCGGGGAGCTGTTTTTT. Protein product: CASRPEGTSVGELFF.

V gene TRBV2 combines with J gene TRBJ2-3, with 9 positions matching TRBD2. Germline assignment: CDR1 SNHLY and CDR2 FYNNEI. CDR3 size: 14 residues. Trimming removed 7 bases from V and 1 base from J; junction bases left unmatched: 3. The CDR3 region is CASKSSGGTDTQYF. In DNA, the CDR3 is TGTGCCAGCAAATCTAGCGGGGGCACAGATACGCAGTATTTT.

The CDR3 bases are TGTGCCAGCAGCTTAACGTCGAGGACTAGCGGGAGGGCCATGAATGAGCAGTTCTTC. Amino acid sequence: CASSLTSRTSGRAMNEQFF. The chain recombines TRBV7-3 with TRBJ2-1; the match to TRBD2 covers 15 bases. The CDR3 is made up of 19 amino acids. J lost 7 bases, V lost 0 bases, and 10 bases had no gene match. The V gene's germline CDR1 is SGHTA and CDR2 FQGTGA.